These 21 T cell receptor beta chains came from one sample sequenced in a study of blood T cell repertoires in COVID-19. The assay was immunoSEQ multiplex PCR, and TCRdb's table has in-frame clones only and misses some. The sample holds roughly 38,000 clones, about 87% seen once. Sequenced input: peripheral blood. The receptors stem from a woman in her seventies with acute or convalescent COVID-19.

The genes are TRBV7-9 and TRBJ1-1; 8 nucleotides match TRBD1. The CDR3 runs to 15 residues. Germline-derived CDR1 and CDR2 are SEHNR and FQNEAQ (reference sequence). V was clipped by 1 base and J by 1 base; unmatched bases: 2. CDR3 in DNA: TGTGCCAGCAGCTTAGACAGGGGGGCGAACACTGAAGCTTTCTTT. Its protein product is CASSLDRGANTEAFF.

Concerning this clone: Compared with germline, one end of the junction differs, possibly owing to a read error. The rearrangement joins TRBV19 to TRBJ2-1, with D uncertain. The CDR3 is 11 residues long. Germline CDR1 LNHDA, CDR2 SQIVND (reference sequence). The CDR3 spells CASSIYTEQFF. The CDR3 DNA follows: TGTGCCAGTAGTATATACACTGAGCAGTTCTTC.

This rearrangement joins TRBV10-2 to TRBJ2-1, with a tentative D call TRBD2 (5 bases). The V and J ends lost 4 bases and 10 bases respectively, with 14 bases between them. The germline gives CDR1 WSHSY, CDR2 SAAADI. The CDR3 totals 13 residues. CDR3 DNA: TGCGCCAGCAGTGGAAGCGGTTCCTCGGAGCAGTTCTTC. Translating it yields CASSGSGSSEQFF.

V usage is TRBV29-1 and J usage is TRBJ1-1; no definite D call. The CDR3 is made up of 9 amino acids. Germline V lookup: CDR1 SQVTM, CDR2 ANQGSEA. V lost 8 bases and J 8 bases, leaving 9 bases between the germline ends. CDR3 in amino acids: CSPGREAFF. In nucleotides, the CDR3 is TGCAGCCCTGGCAGGGAAGCTTTCTTT.

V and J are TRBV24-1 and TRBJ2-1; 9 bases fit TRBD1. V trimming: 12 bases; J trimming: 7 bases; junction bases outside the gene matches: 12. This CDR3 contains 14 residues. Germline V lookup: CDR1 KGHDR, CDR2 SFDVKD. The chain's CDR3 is CAGNPRTGENEQFF. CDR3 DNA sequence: TGTGCCGGAAACCCCCGGACAGGGGAAAATGAGCAGTTCTTC.

The CDR3, as DNA: TGTGCCACCAGTGATCTGGGGACTAGCGGGAACTATGAGCAGTTCTTC. Translating gives CATSDLGTSGNYEQFF. The chain uses TRBV24-1 and TRBJ2-1, with 13 bases fitting TRBD2. The CDR3 runs 16 residues. The V and J ends lost 3 bases and 8 bases, in that order; junction bases with no gene match: 6. Germline assignment: CDR1 KGHDR and CDR2 SFDVKD.

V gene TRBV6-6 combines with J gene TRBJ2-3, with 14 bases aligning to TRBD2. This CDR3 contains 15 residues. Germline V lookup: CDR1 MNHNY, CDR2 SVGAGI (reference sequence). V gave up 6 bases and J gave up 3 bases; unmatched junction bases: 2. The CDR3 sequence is CASRRTSGRTDTQYF. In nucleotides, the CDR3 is TGTGCCAGCAGGCGGACTAGCGGGAGGACAGATACGCAGTATTTT.

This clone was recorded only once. CDR3 protein: CSASWPLNTEAFF. The CDR3 DNA is TGCAGTGCTAGTTGGCCTTTGAACACTGAAGCTTTCTTT. This rearrangement joins TRBV20-1 to TRBJ1-1; D not resolved. V was clipped by 3 bases and J by 0 bases, with 8 bases between them. The germline CDR1 and CDR2 sequences are DFQATT and SNEGSKA (reference sequence). The CDR3 consists of 13 residues.

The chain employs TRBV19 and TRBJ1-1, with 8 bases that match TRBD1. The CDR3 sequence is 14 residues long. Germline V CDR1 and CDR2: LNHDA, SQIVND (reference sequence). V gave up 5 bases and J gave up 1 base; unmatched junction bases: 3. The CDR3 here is CASSFRGPNTEAFF. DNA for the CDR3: TGTGCCAGTAGTTTCAGGGGGCCGAACACTGAAGCTTTCTTT.

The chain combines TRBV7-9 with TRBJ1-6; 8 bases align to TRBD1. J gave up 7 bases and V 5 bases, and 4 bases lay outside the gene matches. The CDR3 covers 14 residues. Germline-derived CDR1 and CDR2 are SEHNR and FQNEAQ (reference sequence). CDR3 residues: CASSATGGNSPLHF. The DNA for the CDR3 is TGTGCCAGCAGCGCCACAGGGGGGAATTCACCCCTCCACTTT.

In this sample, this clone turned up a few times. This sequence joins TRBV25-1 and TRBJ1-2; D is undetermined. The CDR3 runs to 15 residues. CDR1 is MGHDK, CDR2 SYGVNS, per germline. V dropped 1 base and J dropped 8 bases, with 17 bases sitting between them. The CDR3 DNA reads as TGTGCCAGCAGTGAATTTATCGGGGAGGAAAAAGGCTACACCTTC. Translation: CASSEFIGEEKGYTF.

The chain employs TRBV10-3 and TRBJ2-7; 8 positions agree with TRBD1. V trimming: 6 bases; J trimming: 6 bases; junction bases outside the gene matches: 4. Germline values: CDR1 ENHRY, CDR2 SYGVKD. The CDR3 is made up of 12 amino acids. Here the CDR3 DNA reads TGTGCCATCAGGGGACAGGCCGGCGAGCAGTACGTC. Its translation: CAIRGQAGEQYV.

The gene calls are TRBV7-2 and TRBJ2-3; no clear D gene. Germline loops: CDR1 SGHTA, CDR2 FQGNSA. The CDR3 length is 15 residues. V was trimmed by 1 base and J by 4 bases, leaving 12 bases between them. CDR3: CASSLGSLLADTQYF. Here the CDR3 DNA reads TGTGCCAGCAGCTTAGGGTCCCTATTGGCAGATACGCAGTATTTT.

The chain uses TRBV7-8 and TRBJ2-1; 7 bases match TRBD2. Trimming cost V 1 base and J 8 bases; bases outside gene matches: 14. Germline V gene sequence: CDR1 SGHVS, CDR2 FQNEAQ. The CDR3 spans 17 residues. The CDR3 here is CASSLVFLAAGGYEQFF. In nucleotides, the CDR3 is TGTGCCAGCAGCTTAGTGTTTCTAGCTGCCGGGGGGTATGAGCAGTTCTTC. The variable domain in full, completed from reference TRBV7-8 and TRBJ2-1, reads GAGVSQSPRYKVAKRGQDVALRCDPISGHVSLFWYQQALGQGPEFLTYFQNEAQLDKSGLPSDRFFAERPEGSVSTLKIQRTQQEDSAVYLCASSLVFLAAGGYEQFFGPGTRLTVL.

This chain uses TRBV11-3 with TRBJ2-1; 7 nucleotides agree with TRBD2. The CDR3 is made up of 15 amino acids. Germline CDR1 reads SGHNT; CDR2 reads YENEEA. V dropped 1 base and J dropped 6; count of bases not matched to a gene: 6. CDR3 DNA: TGTGCCAGCAGCTTAGGCGTCGGGAGGTTCAATGAGCAGTTCTTC. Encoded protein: CASSLGVGRFNEQFF.

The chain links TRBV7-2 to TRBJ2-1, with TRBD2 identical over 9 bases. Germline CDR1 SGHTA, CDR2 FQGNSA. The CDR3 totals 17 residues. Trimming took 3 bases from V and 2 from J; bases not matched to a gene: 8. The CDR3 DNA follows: TGTGCCAGCAGCTTTATTAGCGGGAGTATAACCTACAATGAGCAGTTCTTC. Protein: CASSFISGSITYNEQFF.

In DNA, the CDR3 is TGTGCCAGCAGCTTAAATAGGCAGGGGTCATTTAATCAGCCCCAGCATTTT. Its translation: CASSLNRQGSFNQPQHF. This chain links TRBV7-8 with TRBJ1-5; weak D call: TRBD1 (6 bases). CDR1 is SGHVS, CDR2 FQNEAQ, per germline. Trimming removed 2 bases at V and 4 bases at J, with 18 bases between. The CDR3 spans 17 residues.

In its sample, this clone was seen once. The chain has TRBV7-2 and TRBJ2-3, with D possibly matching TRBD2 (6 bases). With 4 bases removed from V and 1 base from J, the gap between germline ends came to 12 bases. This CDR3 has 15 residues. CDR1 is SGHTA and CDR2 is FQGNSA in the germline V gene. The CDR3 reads CASSSGGIRTDTQYF. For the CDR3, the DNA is TGTGCCAGCAGCTCAGGCGGGATACGCACAGATACGCAGTATTTT. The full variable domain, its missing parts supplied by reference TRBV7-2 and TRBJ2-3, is GAGVSQSPSNKVTEKGKDVELRCDPISGHTALYWYRQSLGQGLEFLIYFQGNSAPDKSGLPSDRFSAERTGGSVSTLTIQRTQQEDSAVYLCASSSGGIRTDTQYFGPGTRLTVL.

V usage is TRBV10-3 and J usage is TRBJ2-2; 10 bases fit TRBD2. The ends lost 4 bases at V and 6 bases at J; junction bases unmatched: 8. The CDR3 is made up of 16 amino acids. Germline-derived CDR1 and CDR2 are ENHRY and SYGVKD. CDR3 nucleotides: TGTGCCATCAGTGCGCTAGCGGGAGCGGTGGCCGGGGAGCTGTTTTTT. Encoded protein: CAISALAGAVAGELFF.

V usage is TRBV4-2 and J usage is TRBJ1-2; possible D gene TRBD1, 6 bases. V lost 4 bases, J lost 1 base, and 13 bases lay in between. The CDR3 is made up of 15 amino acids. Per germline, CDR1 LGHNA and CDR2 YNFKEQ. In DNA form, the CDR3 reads TGTGCCAGCAGCCCCACAGGGTTTCTTAACTATGGCTACACCTTC. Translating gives CASSPTGFLNYGYTF.

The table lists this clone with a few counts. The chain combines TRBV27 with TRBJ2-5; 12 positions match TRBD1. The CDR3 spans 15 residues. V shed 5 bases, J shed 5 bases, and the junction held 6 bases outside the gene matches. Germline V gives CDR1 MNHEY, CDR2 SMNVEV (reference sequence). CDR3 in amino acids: CASSPGTGGAETQYF. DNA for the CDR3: TGTGCCAGCAGTCCTGGGACAGGGGGCGCGGAGACCCAGTACTTC.